This TCR beta chain was found in a study of T cells in Graves' hyperthyroidism and ophthalmopathy. Germline CDR1 is SGHVS and CDR2 is FQNEAQ. CDR3 length: 16 amino acids. Amplification of TCR beta CDR3 regions was performed using RNA transcripts as template. Initially, a first-round RT-PCR of the TCR CDR3 employed the HTBI primer set. TCRdb recomputed calls from the multiplex PCR reads with MiXCR, one row per CDR3 protein. The sample holds about 700,000 distinct CDR3 sequences; nearly 45% are singletons and the top ten take about 7.2%. This clonotype has only a few counts. Its antigen is unidentified. At one of its ends the junction is not consistent with the germline gene, which may arise from a read error. Diagnosis rested on symptoms, serum thyroxine and TRAb, thyroid ultrasound, and orbital computed tomography. General observations from the study: A model built on 13 V-J features separated ophthalmopathy from stable hyperthyroidism.

The source is an adult man with Graves' disease, either hyperthyroidism or ophthalmopathy (not recorded which). Specimen: peripheral blood or thyroid tissue (not recorded which). J is TRBJ2-7 and V is TRBV7-8, with D possibly being TRBD2 (7 bases). Here the CDR3 reads CASSLAGGGSSYEQYF. CDR3 coding DNA: TGTGCCAGCAGCCTAGCTGGGGGCGGGAGCTCCTACGAGCAGTACTTC.